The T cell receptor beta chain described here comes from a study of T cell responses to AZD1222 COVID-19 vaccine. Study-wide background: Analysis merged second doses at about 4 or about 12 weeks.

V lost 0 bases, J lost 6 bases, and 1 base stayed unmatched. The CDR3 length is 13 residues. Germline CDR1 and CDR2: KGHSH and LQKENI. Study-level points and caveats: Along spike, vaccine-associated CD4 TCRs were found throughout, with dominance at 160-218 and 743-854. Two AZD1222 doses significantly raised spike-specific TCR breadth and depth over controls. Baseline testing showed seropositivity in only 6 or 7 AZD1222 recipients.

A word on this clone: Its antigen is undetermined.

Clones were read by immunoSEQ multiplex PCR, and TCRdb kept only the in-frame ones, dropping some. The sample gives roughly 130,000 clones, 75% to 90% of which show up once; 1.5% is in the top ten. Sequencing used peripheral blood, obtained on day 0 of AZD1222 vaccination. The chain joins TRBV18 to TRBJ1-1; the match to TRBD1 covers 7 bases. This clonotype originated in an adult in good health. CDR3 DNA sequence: TGTGCCAGCTCACCACCGGGGACAGCTGAAGCTTTCTTT. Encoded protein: CASSPPGTAEAFF.